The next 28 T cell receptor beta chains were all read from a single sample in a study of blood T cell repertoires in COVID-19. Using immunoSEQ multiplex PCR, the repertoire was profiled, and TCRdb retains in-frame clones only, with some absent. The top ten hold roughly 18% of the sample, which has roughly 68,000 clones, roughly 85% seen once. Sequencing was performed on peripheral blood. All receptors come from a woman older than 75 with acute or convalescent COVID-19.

For the CDR3, the DNA is TGCGCCAGCGGCGGACTAGCGGGAGGAAAAACCGGGGAGCTGTTTTTT. Translated, it gives CASGGLAGGKTGELFF. The chain links TRBV10-1 to TRBJ2-2, with TRBD2 matching over 14 bases. The germline V gene has CDR1 WNHNN and CDR2 SYGVQD (reference sequence). The CDR3 is 16 amino acids. With V trimmed by 8 bases and J by 5 bases, 7 bases remained unmatched.

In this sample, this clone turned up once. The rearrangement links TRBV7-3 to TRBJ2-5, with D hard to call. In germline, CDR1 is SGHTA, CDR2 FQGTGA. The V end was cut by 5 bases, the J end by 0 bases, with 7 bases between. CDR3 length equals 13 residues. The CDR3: CASSPSYQETQYF. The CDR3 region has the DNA TGTGCCAGCAGCCCCTCGTACCAAGAGACCCAGTACTTC.

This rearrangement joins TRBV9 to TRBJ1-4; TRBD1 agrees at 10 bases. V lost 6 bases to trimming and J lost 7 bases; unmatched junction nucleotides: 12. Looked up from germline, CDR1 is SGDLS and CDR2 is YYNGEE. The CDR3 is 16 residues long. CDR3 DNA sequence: TGTGCCAGCACCTCAAACACCGGGACAGGGGCTGAAAAACTGTTTTTT. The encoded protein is CASTSNTGTGAEKLFF.

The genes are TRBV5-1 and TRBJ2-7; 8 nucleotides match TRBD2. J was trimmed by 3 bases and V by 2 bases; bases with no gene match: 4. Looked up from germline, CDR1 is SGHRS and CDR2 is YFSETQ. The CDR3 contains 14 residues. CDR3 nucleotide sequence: TGCGCCAGCAGCTTAGTTAGCGGGAACTACGAGCAGTACTTC. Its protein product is CASSLVSGNYEQYF.

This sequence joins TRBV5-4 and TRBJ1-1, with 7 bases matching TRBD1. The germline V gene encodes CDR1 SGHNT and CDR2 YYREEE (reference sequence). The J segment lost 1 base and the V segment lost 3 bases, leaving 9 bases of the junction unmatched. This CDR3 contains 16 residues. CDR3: CASSSSYGQANTEAFF. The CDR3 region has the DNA TGTGCCAGCAGCTCGAGCTACGGACAGGCGAACACTGAAGCTTTCTTT.

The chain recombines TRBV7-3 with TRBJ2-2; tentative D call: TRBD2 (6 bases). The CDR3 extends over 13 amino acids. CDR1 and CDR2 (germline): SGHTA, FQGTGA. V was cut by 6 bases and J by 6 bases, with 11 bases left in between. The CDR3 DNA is TGTGCCAGCAGAGACTCGGGGGCCGGGGAGCTGTTTTTT. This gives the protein CASRDSGAGELFF.

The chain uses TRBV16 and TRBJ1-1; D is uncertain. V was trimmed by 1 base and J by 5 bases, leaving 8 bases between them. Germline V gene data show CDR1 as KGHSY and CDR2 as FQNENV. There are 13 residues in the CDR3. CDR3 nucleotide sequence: TGTGCCAGCAGCCAATTCTCCGGGACTGAAGCTTTCTTT. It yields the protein CASSQFSGTEAFF.

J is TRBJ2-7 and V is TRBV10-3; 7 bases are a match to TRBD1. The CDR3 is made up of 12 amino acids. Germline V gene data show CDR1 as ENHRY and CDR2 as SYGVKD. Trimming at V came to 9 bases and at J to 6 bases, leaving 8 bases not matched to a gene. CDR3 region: CAIQGSASEQYF. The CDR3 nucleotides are TGTGCCATACAGGGGAGTGCGAGCGAGCAGTACTTC.

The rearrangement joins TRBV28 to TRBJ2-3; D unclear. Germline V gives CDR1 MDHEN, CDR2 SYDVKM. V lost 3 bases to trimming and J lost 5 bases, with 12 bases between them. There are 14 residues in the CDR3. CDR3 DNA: TGTGCCAGCAGTTTGGCCTCTAGAGTAGATACGCAGTATTTT. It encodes CASSLASRVDTQYF.

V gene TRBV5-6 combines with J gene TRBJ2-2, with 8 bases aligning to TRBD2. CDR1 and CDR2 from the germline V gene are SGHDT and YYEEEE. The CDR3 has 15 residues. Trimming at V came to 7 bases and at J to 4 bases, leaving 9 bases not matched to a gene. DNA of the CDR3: TGTGCCAGCCTAAAGACGGGAGGGCGCACCGGGGAGCTGTTTTTT. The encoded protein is CASLKTGGRTGELFF. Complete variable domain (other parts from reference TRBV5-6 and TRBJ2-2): DAGVTQSPTHLIKTRGQQVTLRCSPKSGHDTVSWYQQALGQGPQFIFQYYEEEERQRGNFPDRFSGHQFPNYSSELNVNALLLGDSALYLCASLKTGGRTGELFFGEGSRLTVL.

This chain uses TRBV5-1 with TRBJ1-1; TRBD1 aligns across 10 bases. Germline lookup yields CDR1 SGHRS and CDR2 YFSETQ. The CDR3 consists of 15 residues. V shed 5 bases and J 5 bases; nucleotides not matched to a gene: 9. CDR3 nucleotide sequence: TGCGCCAGCAGTTTCGGTGGACAGGGGGTAACTGAAGCTTTCTTT. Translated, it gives CASSFGGQGVTEAFF. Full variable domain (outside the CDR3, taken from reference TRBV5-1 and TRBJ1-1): KAGVTQTPRYLIKTRGQQVTLSCSPISGHRSVSWYQQTPGQGLQFLFEYFSETQRNKGNFPGRFSGRQFSNSRSEMNVSTLELGDSALYLCASSFGGQGVTEAFFGQGTRLTVV.

This CDR3 reads CASRLLGQDGTYNSPLHF. The CDR3 DNA reads TGTGCAAGTCGCCTTCTGGGACAGGACGGTACCTATAATTCACCCCTCCACTTT. The chain is built from TRBV12-2 and TRBJ1-6; the table's TRBD1 call for D was not verified on the DNA. TRBV12-2 is described as a pseudogene. The CDR3 loop spans 18 amino acids.

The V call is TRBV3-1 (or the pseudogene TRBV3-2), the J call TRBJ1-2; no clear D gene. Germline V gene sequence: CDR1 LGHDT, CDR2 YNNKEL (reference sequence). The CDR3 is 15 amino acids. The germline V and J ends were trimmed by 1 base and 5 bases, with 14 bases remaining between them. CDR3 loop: CASSQATLKAYGYTF. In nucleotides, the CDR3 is TGTGCCAGCAGCCAAGCCACCCTGAAAGCTTATGGCTACACCTTC.

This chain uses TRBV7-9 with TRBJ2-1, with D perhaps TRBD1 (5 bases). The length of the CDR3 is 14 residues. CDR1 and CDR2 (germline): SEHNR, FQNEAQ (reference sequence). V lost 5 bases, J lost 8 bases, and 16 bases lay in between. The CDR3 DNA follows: TGTGCCAGCAGCAGCGCCAAAGGGGCGGATGAGCAGTTCTTC. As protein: CASSSAKGADEQFF. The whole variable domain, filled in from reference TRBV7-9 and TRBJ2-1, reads DTGVSQNPRHKITKRGQNVTFRCDPISEHNRLYWYRQTLGQGPEFLTYFQNEAQLEKSRLLSDRFSAERPKGSFSTLEIQRTEQGDSAMYLCASSSAKGADEQFFGPGTRLTVL.

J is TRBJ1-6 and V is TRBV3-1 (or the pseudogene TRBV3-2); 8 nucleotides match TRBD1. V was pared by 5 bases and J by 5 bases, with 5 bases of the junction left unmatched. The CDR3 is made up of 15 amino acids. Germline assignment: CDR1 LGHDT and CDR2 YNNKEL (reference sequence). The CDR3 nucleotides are TGTGCCAGCAGCGCAGGGGGCGGCCATAATTCACCCCTCCACTTT. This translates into CASSAGGGHNSPLHF.

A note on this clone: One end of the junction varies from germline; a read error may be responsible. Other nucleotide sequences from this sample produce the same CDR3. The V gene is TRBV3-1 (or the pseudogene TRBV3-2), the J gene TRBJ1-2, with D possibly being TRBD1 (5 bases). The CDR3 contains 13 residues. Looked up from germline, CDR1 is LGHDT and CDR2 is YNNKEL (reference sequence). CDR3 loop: CASSQGSGRESTF. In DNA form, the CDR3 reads TGTGCCAGCAGTCAAGGTAGCGGCAGGGAATCTACCTTC.

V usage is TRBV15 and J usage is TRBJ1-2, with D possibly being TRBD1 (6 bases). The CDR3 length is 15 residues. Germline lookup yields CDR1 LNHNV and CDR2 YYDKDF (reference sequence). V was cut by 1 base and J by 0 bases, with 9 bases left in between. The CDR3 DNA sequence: TGTGCCACCAGCAGAGGACAGGCCTCTAACTATGGCTACACCTTC. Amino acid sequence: CATSRGQASNYGYTF. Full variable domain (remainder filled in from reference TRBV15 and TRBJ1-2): DAMVIQNPRYQVTQFGKPVTLSCSQTLNHNVMYWYQQKSSQAPKLLFHYYDKDFNNEADTPDNFQSRRPNTSFCFLDIRSPGLGDTAMYLCATSRGQASNYGYTFGSGTRLTVV.

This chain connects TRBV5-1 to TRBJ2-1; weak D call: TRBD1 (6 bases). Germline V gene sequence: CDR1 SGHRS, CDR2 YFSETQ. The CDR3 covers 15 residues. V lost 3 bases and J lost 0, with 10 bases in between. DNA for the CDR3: TGCGCCAGCAGCTCCGGGACAAGCTCCTACAATGAGCAGTTCTTC. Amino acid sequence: CASSSGTSSYNEQFF.

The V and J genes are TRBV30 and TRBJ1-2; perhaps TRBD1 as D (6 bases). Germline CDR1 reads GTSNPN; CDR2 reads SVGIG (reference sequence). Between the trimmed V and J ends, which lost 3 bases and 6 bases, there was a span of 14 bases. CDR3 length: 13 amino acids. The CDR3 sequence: CAWSKGGSNGYTF. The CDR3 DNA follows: TGTGCCTGGAGCAAAGGGGGTTCCAATGGCTACACCTTC.

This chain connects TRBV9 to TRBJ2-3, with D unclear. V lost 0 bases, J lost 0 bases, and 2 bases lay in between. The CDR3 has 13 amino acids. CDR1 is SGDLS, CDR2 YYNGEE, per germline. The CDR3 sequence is CASSVASTDTQYF. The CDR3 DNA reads TGTGCCAGCAGCGTAGCGAGCACAGATACGCAGTATTTT.

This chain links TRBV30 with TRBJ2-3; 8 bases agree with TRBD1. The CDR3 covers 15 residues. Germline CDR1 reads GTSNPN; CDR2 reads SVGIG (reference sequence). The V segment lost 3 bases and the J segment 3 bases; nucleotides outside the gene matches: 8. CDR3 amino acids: CAWRARGRGTDTQYF. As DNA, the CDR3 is TGTGCCTGGAGGGCCAGGGGGCGCGGTACAGATACGCAGTATTTT. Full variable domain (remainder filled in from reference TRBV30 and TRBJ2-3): SQTIHQWPATLVQPVGSPLSLECTVEGTSNPNLYWYRQAAGRGLQLLFYSVGIGQISSEVPQNLSASRPQDRQFILSSKKLLLSDSGFYLCAWRARGRGTDTQYFGPGTRLTVL.

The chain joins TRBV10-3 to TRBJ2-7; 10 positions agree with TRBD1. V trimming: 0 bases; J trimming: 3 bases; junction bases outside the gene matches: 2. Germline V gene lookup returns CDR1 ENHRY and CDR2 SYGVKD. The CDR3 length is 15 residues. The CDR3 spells CAISESRTGGYEQYF. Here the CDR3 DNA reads TGTGCCATCAGTGAGTCGCGGACAGGGGGCTACGAGCAGTACTTC.

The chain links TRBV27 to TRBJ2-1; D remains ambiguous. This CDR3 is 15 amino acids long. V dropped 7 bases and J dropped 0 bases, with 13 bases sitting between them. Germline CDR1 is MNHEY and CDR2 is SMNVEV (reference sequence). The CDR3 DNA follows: TGTGCCAGCAATAGAGACACCTTCTCCTACAATGAGCAGTTCTTC. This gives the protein CASNRDTFSYNEQFF.

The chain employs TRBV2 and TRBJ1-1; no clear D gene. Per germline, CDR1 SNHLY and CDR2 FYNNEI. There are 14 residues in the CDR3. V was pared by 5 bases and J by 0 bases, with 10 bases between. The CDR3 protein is CASSTQALNTEAFF. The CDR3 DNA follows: TGTGCCAGCAGTACCCAGGCCTTGAACACTGAAGCTTTCTTT.

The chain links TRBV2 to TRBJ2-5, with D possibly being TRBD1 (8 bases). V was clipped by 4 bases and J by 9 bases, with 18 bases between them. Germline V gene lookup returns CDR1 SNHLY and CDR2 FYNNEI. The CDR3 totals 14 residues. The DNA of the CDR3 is TGTGCCAGCAGTGCCAGGGGGCCGGGGAGGGCCCAGTACTTC. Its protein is CASSARGPGRAQYF.

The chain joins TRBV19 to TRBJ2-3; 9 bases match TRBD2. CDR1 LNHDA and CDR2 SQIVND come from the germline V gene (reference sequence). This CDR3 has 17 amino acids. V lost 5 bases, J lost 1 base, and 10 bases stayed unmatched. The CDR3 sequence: CASSSQLTSGGTDTQYF. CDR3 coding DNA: TGTGCCAGTAGTTCACAGCTGACTAGCGGAGGCACAGATACGCAGTATTTT. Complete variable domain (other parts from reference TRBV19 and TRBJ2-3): DGGITQSPKYLFRKEGQNVTLSCEQNLNHDAMYWYRQDPGQGLRLIYYSQIVNDFQKGDIAEGYSVSREKKESFPLTVTSAQKNPTAFYLCASSSQLTSGGTDTQYFGPGTRLTVL.

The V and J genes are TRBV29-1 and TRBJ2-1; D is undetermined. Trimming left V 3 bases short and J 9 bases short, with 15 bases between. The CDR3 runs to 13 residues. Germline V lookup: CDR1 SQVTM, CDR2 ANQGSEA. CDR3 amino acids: CSVEVHTYAEQFF. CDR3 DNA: TGCAGCGTTGAGGTTCATACTTACGCTGAGCAGTTCTTC.

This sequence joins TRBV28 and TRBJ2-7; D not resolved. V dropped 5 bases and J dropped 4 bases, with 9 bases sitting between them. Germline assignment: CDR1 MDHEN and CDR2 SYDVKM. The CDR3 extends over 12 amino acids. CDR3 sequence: CASSGGLYEQYF. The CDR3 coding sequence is TGTGCCAGCAGTGGCGGTTTGTACGAGCAGTACTTC.